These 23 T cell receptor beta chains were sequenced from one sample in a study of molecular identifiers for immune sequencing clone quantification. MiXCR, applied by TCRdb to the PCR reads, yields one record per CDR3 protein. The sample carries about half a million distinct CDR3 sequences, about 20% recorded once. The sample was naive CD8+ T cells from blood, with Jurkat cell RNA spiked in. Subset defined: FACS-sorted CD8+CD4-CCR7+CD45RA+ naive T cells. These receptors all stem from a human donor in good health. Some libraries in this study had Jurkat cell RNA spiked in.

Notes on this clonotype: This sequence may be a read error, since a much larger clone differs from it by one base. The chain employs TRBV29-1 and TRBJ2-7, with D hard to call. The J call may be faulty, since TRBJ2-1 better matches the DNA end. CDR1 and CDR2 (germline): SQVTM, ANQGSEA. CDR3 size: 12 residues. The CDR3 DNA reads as TGCAGCGTTCAGGCTTCTGCCTACGAGCAGTTCTTC. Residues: CSVQASAYEQFF.

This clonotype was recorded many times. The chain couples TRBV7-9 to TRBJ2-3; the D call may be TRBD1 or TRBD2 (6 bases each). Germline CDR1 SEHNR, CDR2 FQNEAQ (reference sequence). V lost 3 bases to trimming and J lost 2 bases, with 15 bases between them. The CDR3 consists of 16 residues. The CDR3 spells CASSLGAGPITDTQYF. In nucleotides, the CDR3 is TGTGCCAGCAGCTTGGGGGCGGGACCTATCACAGATACGCAGTATTTT.

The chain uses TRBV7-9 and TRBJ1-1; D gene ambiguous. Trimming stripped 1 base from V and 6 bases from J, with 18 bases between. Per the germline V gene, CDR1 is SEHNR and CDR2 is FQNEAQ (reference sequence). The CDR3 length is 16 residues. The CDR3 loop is CASSLVGLAADPEAFF. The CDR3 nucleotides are TGTGCCAGCAGCTTAGTTGGTCTCGCGGCGGACCCTGAAGCTTTCTTT.

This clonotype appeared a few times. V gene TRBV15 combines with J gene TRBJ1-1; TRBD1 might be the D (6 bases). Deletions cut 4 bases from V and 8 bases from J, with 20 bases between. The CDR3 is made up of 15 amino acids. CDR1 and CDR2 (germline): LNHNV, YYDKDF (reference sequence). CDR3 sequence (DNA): TGTGCCACCAGCATGGAGGGGGGGGGAGAAGGGGAAGCTTTCTTT. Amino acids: CATSMEGGGEGEAFF.

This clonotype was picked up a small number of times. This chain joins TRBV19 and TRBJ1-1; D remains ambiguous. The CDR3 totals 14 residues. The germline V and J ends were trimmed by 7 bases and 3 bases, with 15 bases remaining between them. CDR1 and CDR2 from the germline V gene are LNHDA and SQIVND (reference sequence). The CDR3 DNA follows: TGTGCCAGTATCCCAACTTTTTTAGACACTGAAGCTTTCTTT. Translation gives CASIPTFLDTEAFF.

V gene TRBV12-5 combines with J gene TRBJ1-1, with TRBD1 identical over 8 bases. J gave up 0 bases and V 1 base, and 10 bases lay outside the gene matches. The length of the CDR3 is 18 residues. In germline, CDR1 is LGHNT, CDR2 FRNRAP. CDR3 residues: CASGLELYTDRVNTEAFF. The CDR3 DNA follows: TGTGCTAGTGGTTTGGAACTATATACGGACAGGGTGAACACTGAAGCTTTCTTT.

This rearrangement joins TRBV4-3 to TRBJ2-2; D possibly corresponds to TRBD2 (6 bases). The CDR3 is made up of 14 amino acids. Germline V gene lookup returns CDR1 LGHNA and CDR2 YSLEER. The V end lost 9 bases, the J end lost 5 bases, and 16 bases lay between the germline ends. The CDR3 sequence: CASRTAAGTGELFF. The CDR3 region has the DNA TGCGCCAGTCGAACAGCGGCGGGGACCGGGGAGCTGTTTTTT.

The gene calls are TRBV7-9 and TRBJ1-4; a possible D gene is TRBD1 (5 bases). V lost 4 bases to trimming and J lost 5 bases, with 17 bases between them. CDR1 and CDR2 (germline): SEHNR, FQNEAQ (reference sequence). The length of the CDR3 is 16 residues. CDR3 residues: CASSSPRGDENEKLFF. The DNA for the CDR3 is TGTGCCAGCAGCTCTCCGAGGGGAGATGAGAATGAAAAACTGTTTTTT.

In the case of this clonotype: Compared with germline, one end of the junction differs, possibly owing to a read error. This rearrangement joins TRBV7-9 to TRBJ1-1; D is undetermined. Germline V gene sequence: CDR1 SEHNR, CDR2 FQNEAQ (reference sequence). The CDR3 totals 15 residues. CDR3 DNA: TGTGCCAGCGGCTTAGAAGGGTCTTTGAACACTGAAGCTTTCTTT. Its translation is CASGLEGSLNTEAFF.

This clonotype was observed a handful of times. The CDR3 loop is CSARDLVEEESEQFF. CDR3 nucleotide sequence: TGCAGTGCTAGAGATCTGGTAGAGGAGGAGAGTGAGCAGTTCTTC. This chain connects TRBV20-1 to TRBJ2-1; possibly TRBD2 for D (5 bases). Trimming stripped 0 bases from V and 9 bases from J, with 18 bases between. The CDR3 covers 15 residues. The germline V gene encodes CDR1 DFQATT and CDR2 SNEGSKA (reference sequence).

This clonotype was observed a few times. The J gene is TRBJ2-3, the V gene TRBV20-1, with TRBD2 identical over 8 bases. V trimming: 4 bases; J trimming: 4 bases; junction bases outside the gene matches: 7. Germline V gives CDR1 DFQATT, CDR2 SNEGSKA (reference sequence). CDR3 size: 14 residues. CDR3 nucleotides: TGCAGTGCTATTAGCGGGGAGGGACCAGATACGCAGTATTTT. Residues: CSAISGEGPDTQYF.

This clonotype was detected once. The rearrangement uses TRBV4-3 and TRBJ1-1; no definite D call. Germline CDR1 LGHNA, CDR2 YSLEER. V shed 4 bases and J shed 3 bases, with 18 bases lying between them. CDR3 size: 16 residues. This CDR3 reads CASSPNYRGVDTEAFF. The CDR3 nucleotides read TGCGCCAGCAGCCCTAACTACCGCGGGGTAGACACTGAAGCTTTCTTT.

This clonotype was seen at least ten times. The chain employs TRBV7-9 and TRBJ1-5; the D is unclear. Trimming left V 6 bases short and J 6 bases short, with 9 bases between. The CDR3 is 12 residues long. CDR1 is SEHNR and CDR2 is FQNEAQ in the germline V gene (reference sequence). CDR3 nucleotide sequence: TGTGCCAGCAGTCACGAGGGTCAGCCCCAGCATTTT. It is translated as CASSHEGQPQHF.

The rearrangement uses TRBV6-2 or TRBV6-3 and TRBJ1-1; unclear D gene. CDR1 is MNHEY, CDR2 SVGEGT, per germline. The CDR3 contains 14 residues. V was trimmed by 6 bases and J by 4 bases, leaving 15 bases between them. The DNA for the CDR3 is TGTGCCAGCAGCCCCCTGACAAGTGGCACTGAAGCTTTCTTT. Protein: CASSPLTSGTEAFF.

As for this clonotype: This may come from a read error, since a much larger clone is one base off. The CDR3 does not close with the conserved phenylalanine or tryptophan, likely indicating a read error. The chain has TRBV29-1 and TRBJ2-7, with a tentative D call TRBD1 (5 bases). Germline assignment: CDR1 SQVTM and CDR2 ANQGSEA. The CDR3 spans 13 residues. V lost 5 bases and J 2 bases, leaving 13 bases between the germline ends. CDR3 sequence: CSVSGQETYEQYS. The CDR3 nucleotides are TGCAGCGTTTCAGGGCAAGAGACCTACGAGCAGTACTCC.

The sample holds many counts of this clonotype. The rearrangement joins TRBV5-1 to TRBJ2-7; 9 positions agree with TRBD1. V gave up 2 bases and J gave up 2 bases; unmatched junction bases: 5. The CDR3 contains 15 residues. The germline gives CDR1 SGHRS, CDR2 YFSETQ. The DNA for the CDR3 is TGCGCCAGCAGCTTTACCGGGACAGGGACCTACGAGCAGTACTTC. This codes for CASSFTGTGTYEQYF.

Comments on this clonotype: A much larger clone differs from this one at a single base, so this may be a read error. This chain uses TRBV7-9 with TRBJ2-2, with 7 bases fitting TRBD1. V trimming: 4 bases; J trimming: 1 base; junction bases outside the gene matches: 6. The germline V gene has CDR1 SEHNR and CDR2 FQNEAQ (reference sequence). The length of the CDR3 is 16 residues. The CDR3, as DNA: TGTGCCAGCAGCTCCCGAGACAGGGTGAACACCGGGGAGCTGTTTTTT. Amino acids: CASSSRDRVNTGELFF.

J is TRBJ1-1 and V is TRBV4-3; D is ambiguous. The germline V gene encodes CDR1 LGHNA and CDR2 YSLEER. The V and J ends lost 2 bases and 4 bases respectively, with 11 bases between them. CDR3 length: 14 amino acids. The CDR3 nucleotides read TGCGCCAGCAGCCAATTCTCTTCGGGCACTGAAGCTTTCTTT. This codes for CASSQFSSGTEAFF.

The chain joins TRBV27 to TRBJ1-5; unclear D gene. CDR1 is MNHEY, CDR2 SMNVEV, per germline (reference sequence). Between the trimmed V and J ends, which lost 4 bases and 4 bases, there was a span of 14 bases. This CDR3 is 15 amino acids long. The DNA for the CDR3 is TGTGCCAGCAGTTCCATCGACCGACGGAATCAGCCCCAGCATTTT. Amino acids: CASSSIDRRNQPQHF.

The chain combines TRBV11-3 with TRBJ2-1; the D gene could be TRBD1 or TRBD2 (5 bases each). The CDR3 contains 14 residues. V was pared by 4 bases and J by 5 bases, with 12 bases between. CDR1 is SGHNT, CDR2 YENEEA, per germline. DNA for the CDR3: TGTGCCAGCAGCTCCCGGGACGGCCACAATGAGCAGTTCTTC. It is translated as CASSSRDGHNEQFF.

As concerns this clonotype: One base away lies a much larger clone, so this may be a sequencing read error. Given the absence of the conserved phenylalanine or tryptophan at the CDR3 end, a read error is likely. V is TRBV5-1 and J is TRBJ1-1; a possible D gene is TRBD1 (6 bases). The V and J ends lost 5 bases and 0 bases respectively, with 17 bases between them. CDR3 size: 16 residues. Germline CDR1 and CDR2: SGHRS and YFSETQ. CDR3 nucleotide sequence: TGCGCCAGCAGGCCCTGGGGGGCCAGCATGAACACTGAAGCTTTCCTT. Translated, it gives CASRPWGASMNTEAFL.

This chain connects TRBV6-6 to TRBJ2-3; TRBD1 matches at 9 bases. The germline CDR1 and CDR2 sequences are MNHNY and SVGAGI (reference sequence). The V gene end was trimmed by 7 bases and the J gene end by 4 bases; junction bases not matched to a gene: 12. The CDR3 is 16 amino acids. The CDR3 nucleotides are TGTGCCAGCATCGAGAGCCGGGACAGGGTTTCAGATACGCAGTATTTT. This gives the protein CASIESRDRVSDTQYF.

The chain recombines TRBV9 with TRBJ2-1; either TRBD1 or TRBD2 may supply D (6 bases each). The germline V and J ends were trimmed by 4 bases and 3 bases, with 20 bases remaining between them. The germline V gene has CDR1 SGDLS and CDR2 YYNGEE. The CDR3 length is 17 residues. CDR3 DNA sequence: TGTGCCAGCAGCACCGCACCTAGCAGGGGACTCTACAATGAGCAGTTCTTC. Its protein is CASSTAPSRGLYNEQFF. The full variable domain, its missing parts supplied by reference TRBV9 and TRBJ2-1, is DSGVTQTPKHLITATGQRVTLRCSPRSGDLSVYWYQQSLDQGLQFLIQYYNGEERAKGNILERFSAQQFPDLHSELNLSSLELGDSALYFCASSTAPSRGLYNEQFFGPGTRLTVL.